The T cell receptor beta chain under discussion was sequenced for a study of blood T cell repertoires in COVID-19. Overall study: Collection of acute and convalescent COVID-19 samples took place in the United States, Italy and Spain. T cells, B-cell-depleted T cells, or PBMCs supplied cDNA or gDNA.

Seattle participants joined during active infection and were tracked over time. The CDR3 contains 16 residues. V lost 3 bases to trimming and J lost 6 bases; unmatched junction nucleotides: 8. CDR1 and CDR2 (germline): LGHDT, YNNKEL (reference sequence). This clone was recorded once. TCRdb keeps only in-frame clones here, not all; method: immunoSEQ multiplex PCR. The sample lists approximately 180,000 clones, roughly 76% seen once, with 9.5% to 15% in the top ten. The sequence derives from a woman aged 80 or over with COVID-19, enrolled during active disease. Sequenced: peripheral blood. The genes are TRBV3-1 (or the pseudogene TRBV3-2) and TRBJ2-1, with 10 bases fitting TRBD2. CDR3 nucleotide sequence: TGTGCCAGCAGCCAGGGATATAGCGGGAGGCCCAATGAGCAGTTCTTC. It is translated as CASSQGYSGRPNEQFF.